This T cell receptor (beta chain) was found in a study of blood T cell repertoires in COVID-19. Overall study: There were acute and convalescent COVID-19 samples, and they came from the United States, Italy and Spain. T cells, B-cell-depleted T cells, or PBMCs supplied cDNA or gDNA.

As processed by the authors: Estimation of nucleated cell counts was performed using reference gene primer amplification. Sequencing was performed with immunoSEQ multiplex PCR; in TCRdb, only in-frame clones are kept and a portion is missing. The V and J calls and clone size are taken from that table; D and trimming were inferred from the DNA. The sample has roughly 240,000 clones; approximately 90% are singletons. Germline values: CDR1 SGHRS, CDR2 YFSETQ. V lost 4 bases and J 4 bases, leaving 17 bases between the germline ends. CDR3 length: 15 residues. This clone was counted a few times. J is TRBJ1-1 and V is TRBV5-1, with a tentative D call TRBD1 (6 bases). The receptor was isolated from a man younger than 35 with active or convalescent COVID-19. The sample comprised peripheral blood. In DNA form, the CDR3 reads TGCGCCAGCAGCATTACAGGGTTTGGAGGCACTGAAGCTTTCTTT. This encodes CASSITGFGGTEAFF. Variable domain in full (rest from reference TRBV5-1 and TRBJ1-1): KAGVTQTPRYLIKTRGQQVTLSCSPISGHRSVSWYQQTPGQGLQFLFEYFSETQRNKGNFPGRFSGRQFSNSRSEMNVSTLELGDSALYLCASSITGFGGTEAFFGQGTRLTVV.